The 21 T cell receptor beta chains below all came from one sample that was sequenced in a study of T-cell memory formation after mild COVID-19. Via MiXCR, TCRdb re-called the 5' RACE reads, giving one row per CDR3 protein. This sample has about 210,000 distinct CDR3 sequences, with around 30% found just once. Sample: PBMCs or a T cell subset sorted from them (not recorded which). Receptor source: an adult woman who had mild COVID-19 (a few samples of this study predate the infection). Cell type and time point are not known.

This clonotype was counted only a few times. This chain joins TRBV7-3 and TRBJ2-4; TRBD1 is a possible D gene (6 bases). Germline-derived CDR1 and CDR2 are SGHTA and FQGTGA. The CDR3 runs to 14 residues. The ends were cut back, 5 bases at V and 10 bases at J, with 18 bases in the middle. The CDR3 protein is CASSPEPGTNIQYF. CDR3 coding DNA: TGTGCCAGCAGCCCCGAACCCGGGACAAATATTCAGTACTTC.

This clonotype was recorded at least ten times. The chain carries TRBV12-3 or TRBV12-4 and TRBJ2-1; TRBD1 agrees at 7 bases. V was clipped by 6 bases and J by 8 bases; unmatched bases: 13. This CDR3 has 15 residues. CDR3 sequence (DNA): TGTGCCAGCAGACCAAAAGGTGCAGGGGGTGATGAGCAGTTCTTC. It translates to CASRPKGAGGDEQFF.

V is TRBV4-1 and J is TRBJ2-3; 9 nucleotides match TRBD2. CDR3 length: 17 amino acids. J gave up 2 bases and V 3 bases, and 9 bases lay outside the gene matches. The germline CDR1 and CDR2 sequences are MGHRA and YSYEKL. The CDR3 protein is CASSQIIAGATTDTQYF. DNA for the CDR3: TGCGCCAGCAGCCAGATTATAGCGGGGGCCACCACAGATACGCAGTATTTT.

The gene calls are TRBV30 and TRBJ2-3; TRBD1 aligns across 7 bases. This CDR3 comprises 15 residues. With V trimmed by 5 bases and J by 0 bases, 8 bases remained unmatched. CDR1 is GTSNPN and CDR2 is SVGIG in the germline V gene (reference sequence). Here the CDR3 DNA reads TGTGCCTGGTATGACAGGGAACCTAGCACAGATACGCAGTATTTT. As protein: CAWYDREPSTDTQYF. Based on the CDR3 plus reference TRBV30 and TRBJ2-3, the full variable domain is SQTIHQWPATLVQPVGSPLSLECTVEGTSNPNLYWYRQAAGRGLQLLFYSVGIGQISSEVPQNLSASRPQDRQFILSSKKLLLSDSGFYLCAWYDREPSTDTQYFGPGTRLTVL.

The rearrangement links TRBV6-6 to TRBJ1-1; a possible D gene is TRBD1 (5 bases). This CDR3 is 17 amino acids long. Germline CDR1 is MNHNY and CDR2 is SVGAGI (reference sequence). Trimming removed 7 bases at V and 2 bases at J, with 23 bases between. The CDR3 nucleotides read TGTGCCAGCACCTACCTTGAGGCAGGGATATTTAACACTGAAGCTTTCTTT. It codes for CASTYLEAGIFNTEAFF.

The V call is TRBV24-1, the J call TRBJ1-2, with TRBD1 identical over 8 bases. Germline trimming cut 4 bases from V and 6 bases from J; bases unmatched to any gene: 3. Germline CDR1 reads KGHDR; CDR2 reads SFDVKD. CDR3 length equals 13 residues. The CDR3 DNA reads TGTGCCACCAGTGACCAGGACAGGGATGGCTACACCTTC. Residues: CATSDQDRDGYTF.

As DNA, the CDR3 is TGCGCCAGCAGCAGAACCCAGGGAGGCACCGGGGAGCTGTTTTTT. This codes for CASSRTQGGTGELFF. This chain joins TRBV5-1 and TRBJ2-2, with TRBD2 as a possible D gene (6 bases). Trimming shortened V by 4 bases and J by 4 bases, and 14 bases separated the two germline ends. The germline V gene has CDR1 SGHRS and CDR2 YFSETQ. CDR3 length equals 15 residues. Looking up the rest from reference TRBV5-1 and TRBJ2-2 gives the full variable domain: KAGVTQTPRYLIKTRGQQVTLSCSPISGHRSVSWYQQTPGQGLQFLFEYFSETQRNKGNFPGRFSGRQFSNSRSEMNVSTLELGDSALYLCASSRTQGGTGELFFGEGSRLTVL.

The chain joins TRBV7-9 to TRBJ2-5, with a possible D match to TRBD1 (5 bases). The ends were cut back, 5 bases at V and 5 bases at J, with 12 bases in the middle. The CDR3 runs 13 residues. Germline-derived CDR1 and CDR2 are SEHNR and FQNEAQ (reference sequence). CDR3 protein: CASSPLPGETQYF. CDR3 in DNA: TGTGCCAGCAGCCCGCTTCCAGGGGAGACCCAGTACTTC.

This clonotype has a handful of counts. This chain uses TRBV11-2 with TRBJ2-5; TRBD2 matches 7 bases. CDR3 length: 14 residues. The V gene end was trimmed by 3 bases and the J gene end by 5 bases; junction bases not matched to a gene: 6. Looked up from germline, CDR1 is SGHAT and CDR2 is FQNNGV. CDR3 in DNA: TGTGCCAGCAGCTTGAGGGAGGGAGTGGAGACCCAGTACTTC. Translated, it gives CASSLREGVETQYF.

This chain links TRBV7-2 with TRBJ2-3; 10 nucleotides line up with TRBD2. V was pared by 2 bases and J by 2 bases, with 4 bases of the junction left unmatched. The length of the CDR3 is 16 residues. Looked up from germline, CDR1 is SGHTA and CDR2 is FQGNSA. CDR3 coding DNA: TGTGCCAGCAGCTTATGGACTAGCGGCCTCACAGATACGCAGTATTTT. This encodes CASSLWTSGLTDTQYF.

The chain joins TRBV2 to TRBJ2-4; D is unresolved. CDR3 length equals 15 residues. Deletions cut 3 bases from V and 1 base from J, with 10 bases between. Germline CDR1 and CDR2: SNHLY and FYNNEI. The CDR3 sequence: CASSDPGRAKNIQYF. The DNA of the CDR3 is TGTGCCAGCAGTGATCCGGGCCGGGCCAAAAACATTCAGTACTTC.

The chain is built from TRBV29-1 and TRBJ1-2; D is perhaps TRBD1 (6 bases). Germline loops: CDR1 SQVTM, CDR2 ANQGSEA. This CDR3 spans 14 amino acids. The V and J ends lost 1 base and 4 bases respectively, with 13 bases between them. Here the CDR3 reads CSVEGRGGGYGYTF. DNA for the CDR3: TGCAGCGTTGAAGGTCGAGGGGGAGGCTATGGCTACACCTTC. Full variable domain (rest looked up from reference TRBV29-1 and TRBJ1-2): SAVISQKPSRDICQRGTSLTIQCQVDSQVTMMFWYRQQPGQSLTLIATANQGSEATYESGFVIDKFPISRPNLTFSTLTVSNMSPEDSSIYLCSVEGRGGGYGYTFGSGTRLTVV.

The rearrangement links TRBV29-1 to TRBJ2-2, with D uncertain. V lost 4 bases and J lost 1, with 10 bases in between. The CDR3 is made up of 14 amino acids. Germline lookup yields CDR1 SQVTM and CDR2 ANQGSEA. CDR3 sequence: CSVGTQLNTGELFF. CDR3 nucleotides: TGCAGCGTTGGCACACAGCTGAACACCGGGGAGCTGTTTTTT.

The rearrangement links TRBV5-1 to TRBJ1-5, with 8 bases fitting TRBD1. Looked up from germline, CDR1 is SGHRS and CDR2 is YFSETQ. With 0 bases clipped from V and 5 bases from J, the junction kept 10 bases outside the gene matches. This CDR3 has 17 residues. The DNA for the CDR3 is TGCGCCAGCAGCTTGGGGGACAGGTCGAGTGGGGATCAGCCCCAGCATTTT. The encoded protein is CASSLGDRSSGDQPQHF.

This clonotype was picked up a small number of times. V gene TRBV6-5 combines with J gene TRBJ1-5; the D gene is possibly TRBD1 (5 bases). V dropped 9 bases and J dropped 6 bases, with 18 bases sitting between them. The CDR3 spans 14 residues. Per germline, CDR1 MNHEY and CDR2 SVGAGI. CDR3 in DNA: TGTGCCAGTCGGAGGGACGGAGCTTCTCAGCCCCAGCATTTT. It yields the protein CASRRDGASQPQHF.

This clonotype was picked up a small number of times. The V and J genes are TRBV5-1 and TRBJ2-2; 10 positions match TRBD2. The CDR3 is 17 amino acids. With V trimmed by 0 bases and J by 5 bases, 7 bases remained unmatched. Germline V CDR1 and CDR2: SGHRS, YFSETQ. The CDR3 loop is CASSLATSGSGTGELFF. As DNA, the CDR3 is TGCGCCAGCAGCTTGGCGACTAGCGGGTCCGGAACCGGGGAGCTGTTTTTT.

In the case of this clonotype: The junction departs from germline at one end; a sequencing error may be responsible. The chain combines TRBV6-5 with TRBJ1-1, with 8 nucleotides matching TRBD1. Germline CDR1 MNHEY, CDR2 SVGAGI. The CDR3 extends over 18 amino acids. The CDR3 nucleotides are TGTGCCAGCAGAGAAGGAGGACAGGGCCATAACCTGGGCACTCAAGCTTTCTTT. It translates to CASREGGQGHNLGTQAFF.

This clonotype came up many times. The chain recombines TRBV4-1 with TRBJ2-1; a weak D match, TRBD2 (7 bases). CDR3 length: 13 residues. V lost 8 bases to trimming and J lost 5 bases, with 13 bases between them. Germline V gene data show CDR1 as MGHRA and CDR2 as YSYEKL. The CDR3 region has the DNA TGCGCCAGCCGGGCGGGGGCAAACAATGAGCAGTTCTTC. This gives the protein CASRAGANNEQFF.

This clonotype has more than one count but fewer than ten. The rearrangement links TRBV10-3 to TRBJ2-7; 8 positions agree with TRBD2. CDR1 ENHRY and CDR2 SYGVKD come from the germline V gene. The V and J ends lost 6 bases and 0 bases, in that order; junction bases with no gene match: 7. The CDR3 sequence is 15 residues long. CDR3 loop: CAIRSPGLGSYEQYF. The CDR3 nucleotides are TGTGCCATCAGAAGCCCGGGACTAGGCTCCTACGAGCAGTACTTC.

This chain joins TRBV7-9 and TRBJ2-1, with 10 bases identical to TRBD2. This CDR3 region has 17 residues. V shed 0 bases, J shed 5 bases, and the junction held 7 bases outside the gene matches. In germline, CDR1 is SEHNR, CDR2 FQNEAQ (reference sequence). In nucleotides, the CDR3 is TGTGCCAGCAGCTTAGCGTGGGCTAGCGGGAGCCACAATGAGCAGTTCTTC. Translating it yields CASSLAWASGSHNEQFF.

The J gene is TRBJ1-5, the V gene TRBV6-5; the D gene is possibly TRBD1 (6 bases). Trimming stripped 2 bases from V and 2 bases from J, with 13 bases between. The germline V gene encodes CDR1 MNHEY and CDR2 SVGAGI. The CDR3 is made up of 16 amino acids. DNA for the CDR3: TGTGCCAGCAGTTACGTTAGGGGGGATGGCAATCAGCCCCAGCATTTT. This translates into CASSYVRGDGNQPQHF.